The rows below give T cell receptor beta chains drawn from one sample of a study of lymphopenia after photon versus proton radiotherapy. Produced via immunoSEQ multiplex PCR; TCRdb's table is partial and in-frame only. The sample contains about 45,000 clones, over 75% of which appear only once. The material sequenced was peripheral blood, taken from a patient treated with photon-based radiotherapy. The receptor source for this set is a man aged 35-49 years with gastric cancer. CDR3s include the opening cysteine and the closing phenylalanine or tryptophan. D genes are given only for firm matches. Size values are once, few and many counts, or a class for expanded clones, and some rows have none.

j_call | v_call | d_call | clone_size | cdr3_aa | cdr3_nt
TRBJ2-1 | TRBV9 | - | - | CASSVRAGQNYNEQFF | TGTGCCAGCAGCGTACGGGCAGGTCAGAATTACAATGAGCAGTTCTTC
TRBJ1-2 | TRBV4-1 | - | - | CASSQDFPAGIGYTF | TGCGCCAGCAGCCAAGATTTCCCCGCAGGGATTGGCTACACCTTC
TRBJ1-3 | TRBV19 | - | few | CASCRGGSGNTIYF | TGTGCCAGTTGCCGGGGGGGCTCTGGAAACACCATATATTTT
TRBJ1-3 | TRBV7-2 | - | - | CASSLSPGGGNTIYF | TGTGCCAGCAGCTTATCCCCGGGAGGAGGAAACACCATATATTTT
TRBJ1-4 | TRBV28 | - | - | CASSLFWGAGEKLFF | TGTGCCAGCAGTTTATTTTGGGGGGCGGGTGAAAAACTGTTTTTT
TRBJ1-1 | TRBV5-1 | - | once | CASSAGLKNTEAFF | TGCGCCAGCAGCGCGGGCCTTAAGAACACTGAAGCTTTCTTT
TRBJ1-5 | TRBV7-2 | - | once | CASTKGGPNQPQHF | TGTGCCAGCACTAAGGGGGGCCCCAATCAGCCCCAGCATTTT
TRBJ1-6 | TRBV18 | - | - | CASSPQSGVGSYNSPLHF | TGTGCCAGCTCACCACAATCGGGGGTGGGATCCTATAATTCACCCCTCCACTTT
TRBJ2-3 | TRBV4-3 | - | - | CASSQVITREQYF | TGCGCCAGCAGCCAAGTTATTACCAGGGAGCAGTATTTT
TRBJ2-2 | TRBV4-3 | TRBD1 | - | CASNRDSGELFF | TGCGCCAGCAACCGGGACAGCGGGGAGCTGTTTTTT
TRBJ2-6 | TRBV4-3 | - | - | CASGGLGANVLTF | TGCGCCAGTGGGGGGTTGGGGGCCAACGTCCTGACTTTC
TRBJ2-1 | TRBV4-1 | - | - | CASSVQVNSYNEQFF | TGCGCCAGCAGCGTTCAGGTCAACTCCTACAATGAGCAGTTCTTC
TRBJ2-6 | TRBV7-3 | - | - | CASSLRGFGANVLTF | TGTGCCAGCAGCTTAAGGGGCTTTGGGGCCAACGTCCTGACTTTC
TRBJ2-5 | TRBV19 | TRBD1 | - | CASSVQGTWETQYF | TGTGCCAGTAGTGTACAGGGGACGTGGGAGACCCAGTACTTC
TRBJ1-3 | TRBV11-2 | - | - | CASSPGYSGNTIYF | TGTGCCAGCAGCCCTGGATACTCTGGAAACACCATATATTTT
TRBJ1-2 | TRBV18 | - | - | CASSATSDDGYTF | TGTGCCAGCTCAGCCACTTCGGATGATGGCTACACCTTC
TRBJ2-7 | TRBV2 | - | - | CASRGNEQYF | TGTGCCAGCAGAGGGAACGAGCAGTACTTC
TRBJ1-5 | TRBV21-1 | - | - | CAWGTINQPQHF | TGTGCCTGGGGGACCATAAATCAGCCCCAGCATTTT
TRBJ2-7 | TRBV11-2 | TRBD1 | - | CASSSRQGSSYEQYF | TGTGCCAGCAGCTCGCGACAGGGTTCCTCCTACGAGCAGTACTTC
TRBJ1-2 | TRBV19 | - | - | CASSIGGEGYGYTF | TGTGCCAGTAGTATAGGAGGGGAGGGCTATGGCTACACCTTC
TRBJ1-2 | TRBV4-2 | TRBD1 | - | CASSQDDRANGYTF | TGTGCCAGCAGCCAAGACGACAGGGCGAATGGCTACACCTTC
TRBJ1-5 | TRBV4-1 | TRBD1 | - | CASSQGPTGGQPQHF | TGCGCCAGCAGCCAAGGCCCGACAGGGGGTCAGCCCCAGCATTTT
TRBJ2-1 | TRBV10-3 | TRBD1 | - | CAISVSRDRGNEQFF | TGTGCCATCAGTGTCTCCCGGGACAGGGGGAATGAGCAGTTCTTC
TRBJ2-2 | TRBV4-1 | TRBD2 | few | CASSQEWTSGRTGELFF | TGCGCCAGCAGCCAAGAATGGACTAGCGGGCGCACCGGGGAGCTGTTTTTT
TRBJ1-4 | TRBV11-3 | - | - | CASSLIRGKPNEKLFF | TGTGCCAGCAGCTTAATCAGGGGTAAGCCTAATGAAAAACTGTTTTTT
TRBJ2-1 | TRBV5-4 | - | - | CASSGGQFTNEQFF | TGTGCCAGCAGCGGCGGACAGTTCACCAATGAGCAGTTCTTC
TRBJ1-2 | TRBV4-3 | - | few | CASSQDGFNYGYTF | TGCGCCAGCAGCCAAGATGGGTTTAACTATGGCTACACCTTC